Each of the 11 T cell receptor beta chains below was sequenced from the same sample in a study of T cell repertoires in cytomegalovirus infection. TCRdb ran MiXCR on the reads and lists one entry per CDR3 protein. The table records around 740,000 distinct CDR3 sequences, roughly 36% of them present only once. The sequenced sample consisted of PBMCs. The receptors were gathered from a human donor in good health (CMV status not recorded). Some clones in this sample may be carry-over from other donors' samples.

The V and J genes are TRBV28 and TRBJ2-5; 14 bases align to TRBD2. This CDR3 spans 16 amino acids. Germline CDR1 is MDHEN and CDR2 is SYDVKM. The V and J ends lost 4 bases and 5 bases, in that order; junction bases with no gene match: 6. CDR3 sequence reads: CASSYGLAGGEETQYF. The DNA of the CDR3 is TGTGCCAGCAGTTACGGACTAGCGGGAGGAGAGGAGACCCAGTACTTC.

The CDR3 here is CAGAGEFYNEQFF. DNA of the CDR3: TGTGCCGGGGCGGGGGAATTCTACAATGAGCAGTTCTTC. The J gene is TRBJ2-1, the V gene TRBV6-1; TRBD2 aligns across 7 bases. Per germline, CDR1 MNHNS and CDR2 SASEGT. The CDR3 extends over 13 amino acids. V gave up 11 bases and J gave up 3 bases; unmatched junction bases: 7.

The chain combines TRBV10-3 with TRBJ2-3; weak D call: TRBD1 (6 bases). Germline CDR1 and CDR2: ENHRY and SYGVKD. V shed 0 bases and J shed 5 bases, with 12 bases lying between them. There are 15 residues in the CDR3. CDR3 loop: CAISESTRGEDTQYF. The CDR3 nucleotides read TGTGCCATCAGTGAGTCGACCAGGGGAGAAGATACGCAGTATTTT.

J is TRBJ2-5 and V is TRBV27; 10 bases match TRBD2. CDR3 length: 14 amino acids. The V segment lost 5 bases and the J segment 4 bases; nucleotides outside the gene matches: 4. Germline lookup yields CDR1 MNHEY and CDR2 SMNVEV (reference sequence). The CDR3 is CASSPWTSGETQYF. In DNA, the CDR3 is TGTGCCAGCAGTCCCTGGACTAGCGGAGAGACCCAGTACTTC.

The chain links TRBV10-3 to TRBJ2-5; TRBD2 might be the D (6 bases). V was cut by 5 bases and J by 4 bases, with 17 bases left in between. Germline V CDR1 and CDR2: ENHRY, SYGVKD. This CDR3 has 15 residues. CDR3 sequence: CAISPGTMGGETQYF. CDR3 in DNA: TGTGCCATCAGTCCAGGGACGATGGGAGGAGAGACCCAGTACTTC.

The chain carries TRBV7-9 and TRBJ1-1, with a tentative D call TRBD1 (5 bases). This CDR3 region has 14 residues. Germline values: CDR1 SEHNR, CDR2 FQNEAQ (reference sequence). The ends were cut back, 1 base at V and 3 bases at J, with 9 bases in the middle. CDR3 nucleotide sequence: TGTGCCAGCAGCTTAGTGGGGGTCCACACTGAAGCTTTCTTT. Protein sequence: CASSLVGVHTEAFF.

CDR3 DNA sequence: TGCAGTGCTAGGTGGGGCGGGGGCACTGAGCAGTTCTTC. Translating gives CSARWGGGTEQFF. The J gene is TRBJ2-1, the V gene TRBV20-1, with D possibly matching TRBD2 (7 bases). V was trimmed by 3 bases and J by 9 bases, leaving 15 bases between them. Germline V lookup: CDR1 DFQATT, CDR2 SNEGSKA (reference sequence). The CDR3 spans 13 residues.

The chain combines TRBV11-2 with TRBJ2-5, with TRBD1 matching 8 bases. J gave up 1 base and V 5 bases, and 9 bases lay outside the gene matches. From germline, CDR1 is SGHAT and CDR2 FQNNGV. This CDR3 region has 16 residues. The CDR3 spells CASSPRQGLVQETQYF. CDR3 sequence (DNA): TGTGCCAGCAGCCCCCGACAGGGGTTGGTCCAAGAGACCCAGTACTTC.

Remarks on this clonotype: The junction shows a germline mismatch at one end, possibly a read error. CDR3: CARSDGSLAKTSQYF. CDR3 coding DNA: TGTGCCCGCAGTGATGGCTCTCTAGCCAAAACCAGTCAGTACTTC. V and J are TRBV2 and TRBJ2-4; TRBD2 might be the D (5 bases). The CDR3 is 15 residues long. From germline, CDR1 is SNHLY and CDR2 FYNNEI.

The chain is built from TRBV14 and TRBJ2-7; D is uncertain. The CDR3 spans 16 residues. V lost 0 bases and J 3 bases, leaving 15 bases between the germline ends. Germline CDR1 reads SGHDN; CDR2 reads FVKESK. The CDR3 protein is CASSQDSRRSFYEQYF. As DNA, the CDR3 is TGTGCCAGCAGCCAAGATTCCAGGCGGTCATTCTACGAGCAGTACTTC.

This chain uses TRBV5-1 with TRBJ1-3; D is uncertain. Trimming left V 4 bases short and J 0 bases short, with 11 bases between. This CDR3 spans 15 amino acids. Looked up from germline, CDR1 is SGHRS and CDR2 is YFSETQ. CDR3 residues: CASSPSRNSGNTIYF. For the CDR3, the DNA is TGCGCCAGCAGCCCATCGCGGAACTCTGGAAACACCATATATTTT. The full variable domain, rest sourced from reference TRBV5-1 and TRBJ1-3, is KAGVTQTPRYLIKTRGQQVTLSCSPISGHRSVSWYQQTPGQGLQFLFEYFSETQRNKGNFPGRFSGRQFSNSRSEMNVSTLELGDSALYLCASSPSRNSGNTIYFGEGSWLTVV.